Sequencing of this TCR beta chain was carried out in a study of blood T cells in healthy people across ages. Study-level findings and limits: Strong correlation was found linking TCR beta diversity to naive T cell percentage. Age advanced and TCR beta diversity per million T cells fell, roughly linearly.

The CDR3 has 13 amino acids. Looked up from germline, CDR1 is KGHDR and CDR2 is SFDVKD. Trimming stripped 5 bases from V and 0 bases from J, with 1 base between. The donors, aged roughly 6 to 95, were healthy Caucasians from Russia. On this clonotype itself: Its antigen remains unknown.

A sample-barcoded 5' primer and a J-beta primer mix were used in a second PCR of roughly 6 to 12 cycles. TCRdb ran MiXCR on the 5' RACE reads and lists one entry per CDR3 protein. The profile shows 700,000 to 900,000 distinct CDR3 sequences, around half of them singletons. Sample: blood. The sequence derives from a man older than 75 in good health. This chain joins TRBV24-1 and TRBJ2-6; D uncertain. CDR3 bases: TGTGCCACCAGTGCCTCTGGGGCCAACGTCCTGACTTTC. Translated: CATSASGANVLTF.